Listed below are T cell receptor beta chains from one sample, sequenced in a study of blood T cell repertoires in COVID-19. Assay: immunoSEQ multiplex PCR; the TCRdb copy retains only in-frame clones and omits some. This sample has fewer than 250,000 clones, with approximately 90% found just once. The sample taken for sequencing was peripheral blood. These receptors were taken from a woman between 40 and 55 years old with acute or convalescent COVID-19. Both conserved end residues are part of each CDR3. Fields, in order: clone size, V gene, D gene, J gene, CDR3 DNA, CDR3 protein. A D gene is named only where the DNA matches it firmly. Expanded clones are given a class, and other clones once, few, many or no size at all.

NA	TRBV5-3	NA	TRBJ1-4	TGTGCCAGAAACATTAATGAAAAACTGTTTTTT	CARNINEKLFF
NA	TRBV24-1	TRBD1	TRBJ1-2	TGTGCCACCAGTGGCGGGCCGGGACAGGAATCCTATGGCTACACCTTC	CATSGGPGQESYGYTF
NA	TRBV7-8	NA	TRBJ1-1	TGTGCCAGCAGCTTAGATCGGGGGGTCGGCACTGAAGCTTTCTTT	CASSLDRGVGTEAFF
NA	TRBV29-1	NA	TRBJ2-4	TGCAGCGTTGGGGGGCGAAACATTCAGTACTTC	CSVGGRNIQYF
NA	TRBV4-1	NA	TRBJ2-3	TGCGCCAGCAGCCAAGATACAGGCTTCACAGATACGCAGTATTTT	CASSQDTGFTDTQYF
NA	TRBV24-1	NA	TRBJ1-2	TGTGCCACCAGTGATTCCTACTACCCCCGCTACACCTTC	CATSDSYYPRYTF
NA	TRBV19	NA	TRBJ1-2	TGTGCCAGCACGGGAGGGCACTATGGCTACACCTTC	CASTGGHYGYTF
NA	TRBV27	TRBD1	TRBJ1-2	TGTGCCAGCAGAGGGGGGACAGGGGCTCTCTATGGCTACACCTTC	CASRGGTGALYGYTF
once	TRBV24-1	NA	TRBJ1-1	TGTGCCACCCAAACCACGGGGGGCACTGAAGCTTTCTTT	CATQTTGGTEAFF
NA	TRBV24-1	NA	TRBJ1-1	TGTGCCACCGGAACTGCCGGGGGGGGTGTGAACACTGAAGCTTTCTTT	CATGTAGGGVNTEAFF
NA	TRBV7-9	TRBD1	TRBJ1-2	TGTGCCAGCAGCCTCGACAGGGCCCTCTATGGCTACACCTTC	CASSLDRALYGYTF
once	TRBV2	NA	TRBJ1-6	TGTGCCAGCATGTCAAGGGAGAATTCACCCCTCCACTTT	CASMSRENSPLHF
NA	TRBV9	NA	TRBJ2-2	TGTGCCAGTCTCGCGAACACCGGGGAGCTGTTTTTT	CASLANTGELFF
NA	TRBV5-1	TRBD1	TRBJ1-3	TGCGCCAGCAGCCCCCCTTGGACAGGGACGGGAAACACCATATATTTT	CASSPPWTGTGNTIYF
NA	TRBV9	NA	TRBJ2-3	TGTGCCAGCAGCTTCGGGTCCTCCACAGATACGCAGTATTTT	CASSFGSSTDTQYF
NA	TRBV6-5	NA	TRBJ1-4	TGTGCCAGCAGTTACTCGATCGGGGTCAAGACGATGTTTTTT	CASSYSIGVKTMFF
NA	TRBV19	NA	TRBJ2-2	TGTGCCAGTAGTATAAGACAGATGAACACCGGGGAGCTGTTTTTT	CASSIRQMNTGELFF
many	TRBV4-1	NA	TRBJ1-1	TGCGCCAGCAGGGGCCGGACTGCGAACACTGAAGCTTTCTTT	CASRGRTANTEAFF
NA	TRBV18	TRBD1	TRBJ1-4	TGTGCCAGCTCACCATCACCGGACAGGGGTGAAAAACTGTTTTTT	CASSPSPDRGEKLFF
NA	TRBV9	TRBD2	TRBJ2-5	TGTGCCAGCAGCGCCTCCGGGACTAGCGACGCGACCCAGTACTTC	CASSASGTSDATQYF
NA	TRBV25-1	TRBD1	TRBJ1-1	TGTGCCAGCAGTGAATATCATCTCGACAGGGAAACTGAAGCTTTCTTT	CASSEYHLDRETEAFF
NA	TRBV2	NA	TRBJ1-2	TGTGCCAGCAGTGACGAGACAGGAGAGCTATATGGCTACACCTTC	CASSDETGELYGYTF
NA	TRBV7-2	NA	TRBJ1-1	TGTGCCAGCAGCTTAAATGGTGGCAGGGTAGCTTTCTTT	CASSLNGGRVAFF
once	TRBV2	NA	TRBJ2-4	TGTGCCAGCAGTGAAGCGCAAGGGAGTAGTTACATTCAGTACTTC	CASSEAQGSSYIQYF
NA	TRBV3-1/TRBV3-2	TRBD2	TRBJ2-2	TGTGCCAGCAGCCCGACTAGCGGGGGGGCCGCCGGGGAGCTGTTTTTT	CASSPTSGGAAGELFF
NA	TRBV27	TRBD1	TRBJ1-6	TGTGCCAGCAGTTCGCCCAGGACAGGGTTTAATTCACCCCTCCACTTT	CASSSPRTGFNSPLHF
NA	TRBV14	TRBD1	TRBJ1-2	TGTGCCAGCAGCCTTACAGGGGGCATGGACTATGGCTACACCTTC	CASSLTGGMDYGYTF
NA	TRBV12-3/TRBV12-4	NA	TRBJ1-1	TGTGCCAGCAGCGCCCCAGGGGTACCTGAAGCTTTCTTT	CASSAPGVPEAFF
NA	TRBV4-1	NA	TRBJ1-4	TGCGCCAGCAGCCCGTTATTGGGGCGCAATGAAAAACTGTTTTTT	CASSPLLGRNEKLFF
NA	TRBV11-2	TRBD2	TRBJ2-1	TGTGCCAGCAGGATGAGCGGGGGATACAATGAGCAGTTCTTC	CASRMSGGYNEQFF
NA	TRBV18	TRBD2	TRBJ2-1	TGTGCCAGCTCCCGTACTAGCGGCTCCTACAATGAGCAGTTCTTC	CASSRTSGSYNEQFF
NA	TRBV2	TRBD1	TRBJ2-3	TGTGCCAGCAGACTCGACAGGGAGCGAACCCCGTATTTT	CASRLDRERTPYF
NA	TRBV19	NA	TRBJ2-2	TGTGCCAGTAGTCAGTCTAGTCGGACCGGGGAGCTGTTTTTT	CASSQSSRTGELFF
NA	TRBV5-1	NA	TRBJ1-1	TGCGCCAGCAGCTTGGTTTCAGGGAACACTGAAGCTTTCTTT	CASSLVSGNTEAFF
once	TRBV5-8	NA	TRBJ1-5	TGTGCCAGCAGCTTGGTGGCAGGGAATCAGCCCCAGCATTTT	CASSLVAGNQPQHF
NA	TRBV30	NA	TRBJ1-2	TGTGCCTGGAGTAACCGCCTACAGGGAACCTATGGCTACACCTTC	CAWSNRLQGTYGYTF
NA	TRBV11-3	NA	TRBJ2-1	TGTGCCAGCAGCTTAGGGCAGGCCGTCAATGAGCAGTTCTTC	CASSLGQAVNEQFF
NA	TRBV7-2	TRBD1	TRBJ1-1	TGTGCCAGCAGCTTAGAAGTTCTGGGACAGGGCCCTGAAGCTTTCTTT	CASSLEVLGQGPEAFF
NA	TRBV27	NA	TRBJ1-1	TGTGCCAGCAGTTTATGGGCGAACACTGAAGCTTTCTTT	CASSLWANTEAFF
NA	TRBV11-2	TRBD2	TRBJ2-3	TGTGCCAGCAGCCCTAGCGGGGGCCCCCGCGATACGCAGTATTTT	CASSPSGGPRDTQYF
once	TRBV9	TRBD1	TRBJ1-2	TGTGCCAGCAGCGCCGGACAGGGGGCATTCTCTAACTATGGCTACACCTTC	CASSAGQGAFSNYGYTF
NA	TRBV5-6	NA	TRBJ1-1	TGTGCCAGCAGCTTGTTTGGCCTCGAAGCTTTCTTT	CASSLFGLEAFF
NA	TRBV5-1	TRBD2	TRBJ2-1	TGCGCCAGCAGCTCCGGGACTAGCTCCTACAATGAGCAGTTCTTC	CASSSGTSSYNEQFF
NA	TRBV14	NA	TRBJ1-1	TGTGCCAGCAGCCAAGACCCAGTCTTCGCTTTCTTT	CASSQDPVFAFF
NA	TRBV6-6	NA	TRBJ1-3	TGTGCCAGCAGTTACCCTCGGGGGTCAGGAAACACCATATATTTT	CASSYPRGSGNTIYF
NA	TRBV9	TRBD1	TRBJ1-2	TGTGCCAGCAGCGTAGCTCGACAGGGGACTAACTATGGCTACACCTTC	CASSVARQGTNYGYTF
NA	TRBV5-1	NA	TRBJ2-3	TGCGCCAGTACGACCGGGGTAAGCACAGATACGCAGTATTTT	CASTTGVSTDTQYF
NA	TRBV10-3	NA	TRBJ1-1	TGTGCCATCAGTGTCGAGGGAGGAACTGAAGCTTTCTTT	CAISVEGGTEAFF
NA	TRBV7-2	NA	TRBJ1-5	TGTGCCAGCAGCCACTCCAAGACAGGACCCTATAGCAATCAGCCCCAGCATTTT	CASSHSKTGPYSNQPQHF
NA	TRBV6-5	NA	TRBJ1-2	TGTGCCATCTCGACGCACAGGAAAAATGGCTACACCTTC	CAISTHRKNGYTF
NA	TRBV14	TRBD1	TRBJ2-1	TGTGCCAGCAGCCCGAACCGGGACAGAACCTACAATGAGCAGTTCTTC	CASSPNRDRTYNEQFF